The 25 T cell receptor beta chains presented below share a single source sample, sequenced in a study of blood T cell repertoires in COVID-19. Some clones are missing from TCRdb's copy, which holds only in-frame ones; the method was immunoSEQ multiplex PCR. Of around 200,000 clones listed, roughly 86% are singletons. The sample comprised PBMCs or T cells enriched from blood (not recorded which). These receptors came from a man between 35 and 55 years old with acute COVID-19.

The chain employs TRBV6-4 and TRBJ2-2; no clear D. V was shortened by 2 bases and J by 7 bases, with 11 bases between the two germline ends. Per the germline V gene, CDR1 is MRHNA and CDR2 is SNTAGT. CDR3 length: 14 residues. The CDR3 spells CASSDTDSGGELFF. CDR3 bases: TGTGCCAGCAGTGACACCGACTCCGGCGGGGAGCTGTTTTTT.

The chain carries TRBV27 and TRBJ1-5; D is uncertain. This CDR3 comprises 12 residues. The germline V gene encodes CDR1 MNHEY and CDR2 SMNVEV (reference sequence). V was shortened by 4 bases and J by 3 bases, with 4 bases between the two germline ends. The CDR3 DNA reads TGTGCCAGCAGTTCTAACAATCAGCCCCAGCATTTT. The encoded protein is CASSSNNQPQHF.

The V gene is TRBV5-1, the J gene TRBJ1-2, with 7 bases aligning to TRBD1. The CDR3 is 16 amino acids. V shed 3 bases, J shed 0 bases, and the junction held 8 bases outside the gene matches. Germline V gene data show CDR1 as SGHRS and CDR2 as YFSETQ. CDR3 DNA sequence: TGCGCCAGCAGCTCGGGACAGAAACCAGCTAACTATGGCTACACCTTC. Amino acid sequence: CASSSGQKPANYGYTF.

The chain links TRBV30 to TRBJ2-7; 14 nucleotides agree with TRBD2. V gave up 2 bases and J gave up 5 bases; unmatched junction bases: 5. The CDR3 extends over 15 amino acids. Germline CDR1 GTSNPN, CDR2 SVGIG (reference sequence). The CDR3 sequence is CAWSPGLAGGHEQYF. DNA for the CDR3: TGTGCCTGGAGTCCCGGACTAGCGGGAGGACACGAGCAGTACTTC.

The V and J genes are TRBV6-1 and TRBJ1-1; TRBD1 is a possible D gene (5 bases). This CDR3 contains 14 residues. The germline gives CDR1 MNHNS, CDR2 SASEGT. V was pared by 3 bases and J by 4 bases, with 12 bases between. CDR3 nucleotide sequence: TGTGCCAGCAGTGATAAGGGACTGGCCACTGAAGCTTTCTTT. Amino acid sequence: CASSDKGLATEAFF.

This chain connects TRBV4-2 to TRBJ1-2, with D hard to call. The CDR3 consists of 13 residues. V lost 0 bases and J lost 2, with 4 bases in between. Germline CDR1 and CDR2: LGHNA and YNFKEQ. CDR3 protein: CASSQDRNYGYTF. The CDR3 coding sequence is TGTGCCAGCAGCCAAGACAGAAACTATGGCTACACCTTC.

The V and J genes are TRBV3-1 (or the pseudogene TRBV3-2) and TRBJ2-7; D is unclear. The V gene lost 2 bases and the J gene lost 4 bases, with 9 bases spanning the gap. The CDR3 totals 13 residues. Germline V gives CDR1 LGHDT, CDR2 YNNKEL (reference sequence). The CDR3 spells CASSQTDAYEQYF. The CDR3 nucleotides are TGTGCCAGCAGCCAAACAGACGCGTACGAGCAGTACTTC.

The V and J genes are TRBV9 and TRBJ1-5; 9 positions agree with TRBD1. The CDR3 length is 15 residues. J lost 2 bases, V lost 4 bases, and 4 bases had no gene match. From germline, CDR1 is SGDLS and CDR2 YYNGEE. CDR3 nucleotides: TGTGCCAGCAGCCAACAGGGGGCGGGCAATCAGCCCCAGCATTTT. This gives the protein CASSQQGAGNQPQHF. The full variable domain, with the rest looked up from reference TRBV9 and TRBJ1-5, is DSGVTQTPKHLITATGQRVTLRCSPRSGDLSVYWYQQSLDQGLQFLIQYYNGEERAKGNILERFSAQQFPDLHSELNLSSLELGDSALYFCASSQQGAGNQPQHFGDGTRLSIL.

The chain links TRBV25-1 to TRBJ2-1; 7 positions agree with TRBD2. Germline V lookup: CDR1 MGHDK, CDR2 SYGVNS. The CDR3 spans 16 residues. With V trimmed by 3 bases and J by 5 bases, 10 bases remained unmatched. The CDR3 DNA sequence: TGTGCCAGCAGTGATGACTCTAGCGGAATACACAATGAGCAGTTCTTC. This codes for CASSDDSSGIHNEQFF.

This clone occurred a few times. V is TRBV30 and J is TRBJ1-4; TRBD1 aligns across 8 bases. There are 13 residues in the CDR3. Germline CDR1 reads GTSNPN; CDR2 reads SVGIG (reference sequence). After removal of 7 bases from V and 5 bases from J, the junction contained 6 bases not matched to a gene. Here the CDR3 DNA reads TGTGCCTCTGGCCGGACAGGGAATGAAAAACTGTTTTTT. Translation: CASGRTGNEKLFF.

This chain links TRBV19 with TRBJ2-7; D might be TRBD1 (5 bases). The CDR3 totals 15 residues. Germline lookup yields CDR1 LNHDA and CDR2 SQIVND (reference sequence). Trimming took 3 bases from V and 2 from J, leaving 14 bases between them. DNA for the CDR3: TGTGCCAGTAGTATCGGCCAGGGCAGACCCTACGAGCAGTACTTC. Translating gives CASSIGQGRPYEQYF.

CDR3 nucleotide sequence: TGTGCCATCAGGCTAAGACAGGGACTAGGACAGCCCCAGCATTTT. Its protein product is CAIRLRQGLGQPQHF. The chain combines TRBV10-3 with TRBJ1-5, with TRBD1 identical over 7 bases. The length of the CDR3 is 15 residues. Germline values: CDR1 ENHRY, CDR2 SYGVKD. With V trimmed by 6 bases and J by 7 bases, 12 bases remained unmatched.

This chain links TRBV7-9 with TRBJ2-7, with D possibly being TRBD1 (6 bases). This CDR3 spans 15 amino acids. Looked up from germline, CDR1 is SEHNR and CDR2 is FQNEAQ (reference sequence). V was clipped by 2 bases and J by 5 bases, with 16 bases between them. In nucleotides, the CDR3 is TGTGCCAGCAGCTTAATTGCAGGGGCCCGCGACGAGCAGTACTTC. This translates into CASSLIAGARDEQYF.

CDR3 coding DNA: TGTGCCAGCAGTTACTCGCTAGCGGGAAACACAGATACGCAGTATTTT. Translation: CASSYSLAGNTDTQYF. The genes are TRBV6-5 and TRBJ2-3, with 9 bases lining up with TRBD2. This CDR3 has 16 amino acids. The germline CDR1 and CDR2 sequences are MNHEY and SVGAGI. The ends lost 0 bases at V and 2 bases at J; junction bases unmatched: 3.

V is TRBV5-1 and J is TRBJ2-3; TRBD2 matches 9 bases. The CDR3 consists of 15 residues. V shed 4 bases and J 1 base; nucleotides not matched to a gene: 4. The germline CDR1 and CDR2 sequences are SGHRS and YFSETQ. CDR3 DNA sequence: TGCGCCAGCAGCGTTTCTAGCGGGGGCACAGATACGCAGTATTTT. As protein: CASSVSSGGTDTQYF.

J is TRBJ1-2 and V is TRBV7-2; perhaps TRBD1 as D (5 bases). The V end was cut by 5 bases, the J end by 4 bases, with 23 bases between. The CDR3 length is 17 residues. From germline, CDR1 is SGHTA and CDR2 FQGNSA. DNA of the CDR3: TGTGCCAGCAGCGAAGACAGCCAACAACGGATAATCTATGGCTACACCTTC. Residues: CASSEDSQQRIIYGYTF.

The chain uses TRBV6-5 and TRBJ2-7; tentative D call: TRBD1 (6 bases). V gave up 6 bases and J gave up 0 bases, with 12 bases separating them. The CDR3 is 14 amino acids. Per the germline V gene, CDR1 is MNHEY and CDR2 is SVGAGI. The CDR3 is CASSRQDSSYEQYF. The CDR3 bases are TGTGCCAGCAGCCGACAGGACAGCTCCTACGAGCAGTACTTC.

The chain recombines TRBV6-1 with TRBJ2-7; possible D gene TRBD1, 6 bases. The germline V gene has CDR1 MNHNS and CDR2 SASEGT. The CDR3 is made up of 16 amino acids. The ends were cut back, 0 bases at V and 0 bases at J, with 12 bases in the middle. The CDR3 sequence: CASSEAMGTLSYEQYF. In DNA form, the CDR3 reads TGTGCCAGCAGTGAAGCCATGGGGACACTCTCCTACGAGCAGTACTTC.

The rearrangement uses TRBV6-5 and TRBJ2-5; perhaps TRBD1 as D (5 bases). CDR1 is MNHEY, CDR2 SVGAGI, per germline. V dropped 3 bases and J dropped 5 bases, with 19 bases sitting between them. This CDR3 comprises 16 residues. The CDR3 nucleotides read TGTGCCAGCAGTTATCCTTTTAAGTGGGCAGGGGAGACCCAGTACTTC. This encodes CASSYPFKWAGETQYF.

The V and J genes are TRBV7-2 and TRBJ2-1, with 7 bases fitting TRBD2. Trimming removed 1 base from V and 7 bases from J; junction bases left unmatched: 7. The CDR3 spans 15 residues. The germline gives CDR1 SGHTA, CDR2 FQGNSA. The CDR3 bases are TGTGCCAGCAGCTTAGAGGTAGCGGGTAGTAATGAGCAGTTCTTC. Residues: CASSLEVAGSNEQFF. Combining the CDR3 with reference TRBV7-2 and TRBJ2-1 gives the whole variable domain GAGVSQSPSNKVTEKGKDVELRCDPISGHTALYWYRQSLGQGLEFLIYFQGNSAPDKSGLPSDRFSAERTGGSVSTLTIQRTQQEDSAVYLCASSLEVAGSNEQFFGPGTRLTVL.

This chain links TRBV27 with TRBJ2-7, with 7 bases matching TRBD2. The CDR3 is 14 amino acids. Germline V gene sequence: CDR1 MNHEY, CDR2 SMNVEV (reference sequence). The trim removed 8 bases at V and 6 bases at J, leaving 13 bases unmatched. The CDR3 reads CASRYPSGTSEQYF. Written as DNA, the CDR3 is TGTGCCAGCCGTTACCCTAGCGGAACCTCCGAGCAGTACTTC.

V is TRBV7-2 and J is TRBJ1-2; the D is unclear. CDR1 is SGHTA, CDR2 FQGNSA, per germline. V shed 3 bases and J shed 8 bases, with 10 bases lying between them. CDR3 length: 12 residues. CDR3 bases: TGTGCCAGCAGCTTCGGACTAGCGGGCTACACCTTC. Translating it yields CASSFGLAGYTF.

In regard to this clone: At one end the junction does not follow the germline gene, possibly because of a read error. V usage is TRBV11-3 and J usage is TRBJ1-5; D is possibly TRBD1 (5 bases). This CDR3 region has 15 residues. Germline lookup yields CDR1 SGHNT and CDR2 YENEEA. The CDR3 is CASILTGGVGGPQHF. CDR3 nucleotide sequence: TGTGCCAGCATCTTAACTGGGGGGGTAGGTGGGCCCCAGCATTTT.

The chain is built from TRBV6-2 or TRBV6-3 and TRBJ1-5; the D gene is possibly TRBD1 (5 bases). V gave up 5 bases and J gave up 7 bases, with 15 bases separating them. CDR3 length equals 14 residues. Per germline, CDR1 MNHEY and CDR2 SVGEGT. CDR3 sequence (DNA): TGTGCCAGCAGTGATGCAGGGCGTTGGCAGCCCCAGCATTTT. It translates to CASSDAGRWQPQHF.

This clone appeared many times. The CDR3 is CASSVIGTVYNYGYTF. The CDR3 DNA reads TGTGCCAGCAGTGTCATCGGGACAGTGTATAACTATGGCTACACCTTC. The chain links TRBV6-1 to TRBJ1-2, with 7 positions matching TRBD1. The CDR3 covers 16 residues. The ends lost 4 bases at V and 1 base at J; junction bases unmatched: 9. From germline, CDR1 is MNHNS and CDR2 SASEGT.